The source of this TCR beta chain is a study of CD8+ T cells in alopecia areata. TCR sequencing used cDNA made by reverse transcription of extracted RNA. TCRdb's copy holds only in-frame clones and misses some; the assay was immunoSEQ multiplex PCR. The sample has 140,000 to 150,000 clones, approximately 50% seen once; the top ten hold roughly 0.99%. This clone was seen a few times. Per germline, CDR1 SQVTM and CDR2 ANQGSEA. The trim removed 4 bases at V and 3 bases at J, leaving 9 bases unmatched. The CDR3 covers 14 residues. PBMCs, the starting material, were the source of sorted CD4+ and CD8+ T cells.

Material: CD4+ T cells sorted from blood, obtained at week 0. The clonotype was recovered from a human donor with alopecia areata. V gene TRBV29-1 combines with J gene TRBJ2-7; 7 bases match TRBD2. The CDR3 sequence: CSVAAGGSRYEQYF. CDR3 sequence (DNA): TGCAGCGTTGCTGCTGGCGGGAGTCGCTACGAGCAGTACTTC.